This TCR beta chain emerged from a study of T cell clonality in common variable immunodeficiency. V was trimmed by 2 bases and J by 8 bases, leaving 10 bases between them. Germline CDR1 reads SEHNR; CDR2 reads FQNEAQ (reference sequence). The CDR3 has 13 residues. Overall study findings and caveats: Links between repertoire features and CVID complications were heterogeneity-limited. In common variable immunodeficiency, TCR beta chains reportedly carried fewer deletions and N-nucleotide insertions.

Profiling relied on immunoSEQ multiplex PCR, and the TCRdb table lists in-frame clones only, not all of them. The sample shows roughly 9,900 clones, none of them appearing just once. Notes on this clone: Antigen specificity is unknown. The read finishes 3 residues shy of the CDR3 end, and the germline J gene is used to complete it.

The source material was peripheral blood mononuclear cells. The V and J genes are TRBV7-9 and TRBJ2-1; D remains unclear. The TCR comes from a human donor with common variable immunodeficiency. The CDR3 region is CASSLIDSDEQFF. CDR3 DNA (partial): TGTGCCAGCAGCTTAATAGATAGTGATGAG.